This record covers a single TCR beta chain. In this sample, this clone turned up once. No cognate antigen has been identified for it. Base qualities are missing; no much larger clone stands one base away. The germline V gene specifies SGHTA as CDR1 and FQGNSA as CDR2. The CDR3 goes from the cysteine to the phenylalanine over 17 residues. The kept DNA is CDR3 alone, 51 bases in frame from the first base. The junction shows trimming of 1 base on V and 8 bases on J, and the gene matches do not reach 10 bases of it. For sex, age, current smoking status and body mass index, every depressed patient had a pairwise-matched non-depressed control. All participants were of European descent. Controls had no current or lifetime mood disorder and scored 5 or less on the Quick Inventory of Depressive Symptoms-Self Report. All participants were excluded for major medical conditions, Axis I/II comorbidities, regular medication or illicit drug use, or drinking over 100 g alcohol weekly. Around 27 ml of peripheral blood was drawn into EDTA tubes from each participant. CD4+ T cells were purified from thawed PBMCs by magnetic negative selection with the BD IMag Human CD4 T Lymphocyte Enrichment Set. Flow cytometry confirmed that the CD4+ enrichment method typically gave roughly 95% purity. A subgroup of 4 or 5 case-control pairs, chosen blind to the chemokine receptor expression and flow-cytometric repertoire skewing results, underwent TCRbeta sequencing. Every blood sample was taken in the morning at 8:00 a.m., after which PBMCs were separated out using Ficoll-Hypaque gradient centrifugation. Until being assayed, PBMCs were kept in liquid nitrogen after cryopreservation by gradual cooling to -80 degrees C.

The record originates from a study of untreated major depressive disorder listed by TCRdb under 2018. In the study overall: A cross-sectional case-control design was used to compare T cell phenotype and TCR repertoire between antidepressant-free major depressive disorder patients and individually matched non-depressed controls. The sequencing was a follow-up to the differences in Vbeta 5.1, Vbeta 11 and Vbeta 22 usage that flow cytometry had picked up across the whole cohort. General study outcomes and caveats: In CD4+ T cells, sequencing confirmed that depressed patients used TRBV05-01 (Vbeta 5.1) more than controls did, with a one-tailed test giving p = 0.040. In the sequencing data, TRBV25-01 and TRBV02-01 usage matched the flow-cytometry pattern without reaching statistical significance. The top five TRBV05-01 clones in every sequenced subject were all private clones. A comparatively small study sample was produced by the strict matching and exclusion criteria, and the generalizability of findings was thereby limited. The sequencing comparisons used one-tailed planned tests on only three preselected Vbeta families.

The Qiagen DNeasy Blood and Tissue Kit was used to extract total genomic DNA from the purified CD4+ T cells. Amplification and sequencing of the TCRbeta CDR3 region, as defined according to IMGT, were carried out with immunoSEQ immunosequencing protocols. Per the authors' processing: Preprocessing of raw sequence data for PCR and sequencing error correction was performed by the immunoSEQ service. The sequence data were loaded into the immunoSEQ Analyzer and then analyzed further using VDJtools v1.0.7. The paired Wilcoxon signed-rank test was used to test differences between patients and controls. TCRdb took over this immuneACCESS table, retaining in-frame rearrangements with V and J assigned. Such tables are incomplete; in checked studies, under half of the missing clones stem from an unresolved V gene, and the remainder is unexplained. V and J calls and clone size are those listed in that table; D and trimming were worked out from the DNA. A total of 20,000 or so clones appear in this sample, around 85% of them only once. The ten largest clones capture approximately 0.86% of the sample.

This sequence uses TRBV7-2 and TRBJ2-2; 10 middle bases align to TRBD2. The sequenced sample consisted of CD4+ T cells from PBMCs. This sequence originates from a young woman in good health. The sequenced DNA: TGTGCCAGCAGCTTAGTTAAACTAGCGGGACCTGGGGGGGAGCTGTTTTTT. Its protein product is CASSLVKLAGPGGELFF.